What follows is one T cell receptor beta chain and its context. Its antigen is undetermined. The source of the sample is a study of identifying expanded T cells in peripheral blood. General study points: Clone count variance between roughly 2-week samples rose with total template count. Differentially abundant clones: 1 to 1.5 between replicates, 16.4 at roughly 15 days, around 19 at four.

Healthy donors had no documented immune events, such as infections, while sampled. Profiled with immunoSEQ multiplex PCR; TCRdb holds only in-frame clones, not every one. Among approximately 85,000 clones listed, 88% were seen once. V lost 9 bases to trimming and J lost 5 bases, with 16 bases between them. This CDR3 spans 14 amino acids. The germline gives CDR1 SNHLY, CDR2 FYNNEI. The material sequenced was blood. The receptor's source is a person aged 18 to 75 in good health. The chain is built from TRBV2 and TRBJ2-2; weak D call: TRBD2 (6 bases). CDR3 DNA: TGTGCCAGGAGGGCCGGGGGTGGAACCGGGGAGCTGTTTTTT. Translated: CARRAGGGTGELFF.